This TCR beta chain was observed in a study of T cells in Graves' hyperthyroidism and ophthalmopathy (dated by TCRdb to the late 2010s). Background for the entire study: Peripheral blood samples were taken at initial diagnosis, before any treatment was given. A discovery cohort of about 95 patients, approximately 45 with Graves' ophthalmopathy and fewer than 65 with stable Graves' hyperthyroidism, was used to find distinguishing TCR V-J signatures. Prospective prediction of ophthalmopathy was tested in an independent validation cohort of approximately 19 hyperthyroidism patients and 17 patients who later progressed to ophthalmopathy. The roughly 91 discovery patients were randomly split 7:3 into training and test sets. Thyroid tissue and blood T-cell repertoires from about six Graves' hyperthyroidism patients were also compared in the study. Following sampling, methimazole starting at 30 mg daily was given to hyperthyroidism patients, and high-dose intravenous methylprednisolone was given to ophthalmopathy patients. TCR Vbeta CDR3 sequencing of approximately 140 peripheral blood samples (43 ophthalmopathy, around 80 hyperthyroidism and roughly 17 progressor patients) is reported in the paper.

Summary of the overall study and its limitations: Blood samples also contained most of the expanded thyroid clonotypes (frequency above 0.001), which suggests that blood repertoires may reflect thyroid immune responses. During validation, the model predicted progression to ophthalmopathy a median of roughly six months ahead of onset, with more than 55% sensitivity and 72.22% specificity. A model built on a 13 V-J signature distinguished ophthalmopathy from stable hyperthyroidism, reaching about 89% sensitivity and around 81% specificity in cross-validation and 80%/75% in testing. No statistical method was used to fix the sample size in advance, and group allocation was not hidden from the investigators.

Hyperthyroidism patients were aged 18 to 65 years and newly diagnosed, with disease duration of less than 2 months. Any patient with an uncontrolled infection, another autoimmune disease, pregnancy or lactation was excluded. Diagnoses were based on clinical symptoms, serum thyroxine and TRAb, thyroid ultrasound and orbital computed tomography. For progressor patients, blood was drawn at the first diagnosis of hyperthyroidism, before any ophthalmopathy symptoms had appeared. PBMCs were separated from roughly 10 ml of fresh peripheral blood using Ficoll-Paque density gradient centrifugation. Progressor patients were initially diagnosed with Graves' hyperthyroidism and developed ophthalmopathy during follow-up. Total RNA was extracted with Trizol reagent, and quality was checked on an Agilent 2100 Bioanalyzer. Remarks on this clonotype: The antigen this receptor binds is unknown. Within one base of it there is no much larger clone, and no base qualities were kept.

TCR beta CDR3 regions were amplified from RNA transcripts. For the first round of RT-PCR on the TCR CDR3, the HTBI primer set was used together with the Qiagen OneStep RT-PCR kit. A second multiplex PCR round built the libraries, followed by size selection and purification. Libraries were sequenced paired-end with 100 bp reads on an Illumina HiSeq2000. In the original analysis: SOAPnuke was used to process the raw data, removing reads that contained adapters or uncalled bases, had a mean Phred below 15, or lacked an exact match to the constant primer or identifier. High-quality paired reads were merged using COPE v1.2.5, and each unique nucleotide sequence was defined as a clonotype. MiTCR v1.1 was used to align the clonotypes against IMGT TRBV, TRBD and TRBJ reference segments. The analysis was restricted to V-J combinations with a frequency above 0.0001, which together covered 99.2% of the repertoires. The TCS score was defined as the ratio of F50 (clonal expansion) to E x V (chaos), calculated using BLOSUM62-based TCRdist between CDR3 peptides within each V-J. Welch's t-statistics and random forest reduced 450 to 600 V-J features to roughly 13, which were used in a naive Bayes classifier (R e1071). The raw public reads went through TCRdb reprocessing: fastp at Q25, MiXCR clone calling, in-frame beta chains kept. Rows with one shared CDR3 protein collapse into an entry with the most common genes and DNA. TCRdb's processing, not the authors', yielded these V and J calls. Within this sample are 690,000 or so distinct CDR3 sequences, with 18% of them counted one time only. The ten top clones hold over 15% of the sample.

The receptor's source is a woman between 50 and 59 years old with Graves' hyperthyroidism that later progressed to Graves' ophthalmopathy. Specimen: blood.

The bases are TGCAGTGCTAGGTCACAGGGATTCACTAATGAAAAACTGTTTTTT. Translated, it reads CSARSQGFTNEKLFF. Recombination joined TRBV20-1 with TRBJ1-4; a weak D assignment points to TRBD1 (6 bases agree). Relative to germline, V is 3 bases shorter and J is 2 bases shorter, with 13 bases between their ends. The CDR3 covers 15 residues, taking in both the cysteine and the phenylalanine. CDR3 DNA is the only sequence kept; it has 45 bases, read in frame from the first base. The germline V gene (reference sequence) supplies CDR1 DFQATT and CDR2 SNEGSKA.